These 9 T cell receptor beta chains originate from one sample sequenced in a study of control samples from healthy donors and cancer patients. TCRdb's table, derived via immunoSEQ multiplex PCR, lists solely in-frame clones and lacks some. The data hold over 100,000 clones, with 70% to 90% observed a single time. The material sequenced was blood. The origin of the receptors is a man in his forties or fifties in good health.

V is TRBV12-3 or TRBV12-4 and J is TRBJ1-1, with a weak D call TRBD1 (6 bases). There are 13 residues in the CDR3. V lost 5 bases and J lost 4, with 11 bases in between. The CDR3: CASSIQGGTEAFF. CDR3 nucleotide sequence: TGTGCCAGCAGTATACAGGGAGGCACTGAAGCTTTCTTT.

The CDR3 coding sequence is TGTGCCAGCAGCTTAGAGACAGGGCTTAGCTATGGCTACACCTTC. As protein: CASSLETGLSYGYTF. The V and J genes are TRBV7-2 and TRBJ1-2; 7 nucleotides match TRBD1. From germline, CDR1 is SGHTA and CDR2 FQGNSA. There are 15 residues in the CDR3. The V and J ends lost 1 base and 4 bases, in that order; junction bases with no gene match: 6. The variable domain in full, with the rest retrieved from reference TRBV7-2 and TRBJ1-2, is GAGVSQSPSNKVTEKGKDVELRCDPISGHTALYWYRQSLGQGLEFLIYFQGNSAPDKSGLPSDRFSAERTGGSVSTLTIQRTQQEDSAVYLCASSLETGLSYGYTFGSGTRLTVV.

The chain has TRBV10-3 and TRBJ1-1; TRBD1 might be the D (5 bases). The CDR3 sequence is 13 residues long. Trimming removed 3 bases from V and 0 bases from J, with 5 bases in between. In germline, CDR1 is ENHRY, CDR2 SYGVKD. CDR3 sequence: CAISDRVNTEAFF. The CDR3 DNA sequence: TGTGCCATCAGTGACAGGGTGAACACTGAAGCTTTCTTT.

The rearrangement links TRBV9 to TRBJ2-1; the match to TRBD1 covers 7 bases. This CDR3 is built from 14 residues. CDR1 is SGDLS, CDR2 YYNGEE, per germline. With 4 bases clipped from V and 7 bases from J, the junction kept 8 bases outside the gene matches. The CDR3 reads CASSFTGTENEQFF. CDR3 DNA sequence: TGTGCCAGCAGCTTTACCGGGACAGAAAATGAGCAGTTCTTC.

The gene calls are TRBV11-2 and TRBJ2-7; D assignment may be TRBD1 or TRBD2 (6 bases each). Germline lookup yields CDR1 SGHAT and CDR2 FQNNGV. The CDR3 spans 13 residues. Trimming removed 5 bases at V and 6 bases at J, with 14 bases between. CDR3 in amino acids: CASSVGGGGEQYF. The CDR3 DNA reads as TGTGCCAGCAGCGTCGGTGGAGGGGGCGAGCAGTACTTC.

The rearrangement links TRBV5-4 to TRBJ2-5; TRBD2 matches 7 bases. Germline CDR1 reads SGHNT; CDR2 reads YYREEE (reference sequence). J gave up 9 bases and V 4 bases, and 9 bases lay outside the gene matches. CDR3 length equals 13 residues. CDR3 nucleotides: TGTGCCAGCAGCGGGACCGATCGGGGGGCCCAGTACTTC. This codes for CASSGTDRGAQYF.

This chain's CDR3 is CASRPQGNEQFF. The DNA of the CDR3 is TGCGCCAGCAGGCCCCAGGGCAATGAGCAGTTCTTC. The rearrangement uses TRBV5-1 and TRBJ2-1; D may be TRBD1 (5 bases). There are 12 residues in the CDR3. The germline V and J ends were trimmed by 5 bases and 6 bases, with 9 bases remaining between them. Germline CDR1 and CDR2: SGHRS and YFSETQ.

The chain has TRBV7-2 and TRBJ1-2; TRBD1 is a possible D gene (6 bases). There are 15 residues in the CDR3. Germline loops: CDR1 SGHTA, CDR2 FQGNSA. The V end lost 6 bases, the J end lost 0 bases, and 14 bases lay between the germline ends. CDR3 amino acids: CASSFGTISNYGYTF. The CDR3 DNA is TGTGCCAGCAGTTTCGGGACAATCTCTAACTATGGCTACACCTTC.

The chain recombines TRBV4-1 with TRBJ1-3, with 11 bases aligning to TRBD1. The trim removed 0 bases at V and 5 bases at J, leaving 9 bases unmatched. Germline CDR1 MGHRA, CDR2 YSYEKL. The CDR3 length is 18 residues. CDR3 bases: TGCGCCAGCAGCCAAGATTCGGACAGGGGGCCCAGGAGAAACACCATATATTTT. Protein product: CASSQDSDRGPRRNTIYF.